The present T cell receptor (beta chain) was sequenced within a study of OX40 agonist ivuxolimab in advanced cancers. General study findings and limits: Fewer expanded clones were found on average in CD4+ than in CD8+ T cells. CD4+ and CD8+ blood T cells expanded clonally by week 6 at 0.1 to 3.0 mg/kg.

V trimming: 11 bases; J trimming: 4 bases; junction bases outside the gene matches: 9. Germline V CDR1 and CDR2: LNHDA, SQIVND (reference sequence). The CDR3 contains 14 residues. Profiling relied on immunoSEQ multiplex PCR, and the TCRdb table lists in-frame clones only, not all of them. The repertoire holds 30,000 to 35,000 clones, with around 92% as singletons. A note on this clone: Its antigen is currently unknown.

Sampled blood was obtained at baseline, cycle 4 day 1, and cycle 7 day 1. The sample was CD4+ or CD8+ T cells sorted from blood, taken in a trial of the OX40 agonist ivuxolimab. The rearrangement links TRBV19 to TRBJ2-1; TRBD1 matches at 9 bases. The sequence was obtained from an adult with an advanced solid tumor such as melanoma, head and neck, liver or kidney cancer. This CDR3 reads CACTGTGTYNEQFF. As DNA, the CDR3 is TGTGCCTGTACCGGGACAGGGACATACAATGAGCAGTTCTTC.